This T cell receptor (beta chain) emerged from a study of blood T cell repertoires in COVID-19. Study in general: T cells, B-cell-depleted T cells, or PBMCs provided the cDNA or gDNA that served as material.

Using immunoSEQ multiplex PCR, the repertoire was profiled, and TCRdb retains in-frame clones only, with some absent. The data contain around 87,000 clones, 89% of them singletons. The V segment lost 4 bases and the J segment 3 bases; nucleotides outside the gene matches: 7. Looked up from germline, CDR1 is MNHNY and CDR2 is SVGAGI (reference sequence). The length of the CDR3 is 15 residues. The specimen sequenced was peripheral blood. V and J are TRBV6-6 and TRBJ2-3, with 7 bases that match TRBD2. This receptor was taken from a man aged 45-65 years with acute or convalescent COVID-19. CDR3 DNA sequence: TGTGCCAGCAGTTCGCAGAGCGGGGCAACAGATACGCAGTATTTT. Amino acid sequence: CASSSQSGATDTQYF.